This T cell receptor beta chain was found in a study of long-term antiretroviral therapy in people with HIV. Whole-study findings and limits: Pre-ART-expanded clones dominated the repertoire at all time points.

V lost 2 bases, J lost 6 bases, and 14 bases lay in between. The CDR3 has 14 residues. Germline V lookup: CDR1 SGHVS, CDR2 FNYEAQ. Survey-level immunoSEQ v3.0 assays were run. Sequenced by immunoSEQ multiplex PCR; TCRdb stores in-frame clones only, minus some. The table includes roughly 12,000 clones, more than 75% detected once. On this clone itself: Its antigen is not known.

The chain combines TRBV7-6 with TRBJ2-7; the D gene could be TRBD1 or TRBD2 (5 bases each). This sample comprised unsorted PBMCs, obtained around 8.2 years after starting antiretroviral therapy. The sequence came from a man aged 50-59 years with HIV. CDR3 sequence (DNA): TGTGCCAGCAGCTTAACCGGGGCCCCCTCCGAGCAGTACTTC. Its translation is CASSLTGAPSEQYF. Full variable domain (remainder filled in from reference TRBV7-6 and TRBJ2-7): GAGVSQSPRYKVTKRGQDVALRCDPISGHVSLYWYRQALGQGPEFLTYFNYEAQQDKSGLPNDRFSAERPEGSISTLTIQRTEQRDSAMYRCASSLTGAPSEQYFGPGTRLTVT.